This T cell receptor (beta chain) was documented in a study of cytomegalovirus exposure and HLA in healthy donors. Trimming pared 0 bases from V and 4 bases from J, leaving 10 bases between. The CDR3 is 15 residues long. CDR1 SGHTA and CDR2 FQGNSA come from the germline V gene. This PCR relied on a set of 60 Vbeta primers and 13 Jbeta primers. Sequencing used immunoSEQ multiplex PCR; TCRdb keeps in-frame clones, though not all of them. The sample contains some 200,000 clones, roughly 80% of which appear only once. This sequence originates from a girl aged 2-10 years in good health and CMV-seronegative. The sequenced material came from PBMCs. The gene calls are TRBV7-2 and TRBJ1-5, with D uncertain. This CDR3 is CASSLAQIPNQPQHF. CDR3 coding DNA: TGTGCCAGCAGCTTAGCACAGATTCCTAATCAGCCCCAGCATTTT.